This entry lists 14 T cell receptor beta chains sequenced from one sample in a study of T cell responses to AZD1222 COVID-19 vaccine. Clones were sequenced by immunoSEQ multiplex PCR, and TCRdb holds only the in-frame ones, with some missing. The sample shows about 140,000 clones, just under 95% of them seen only once. The source was peripheral blood, collected on day 0 of AZD1222 vaccination. The source of these receptors is an adult in good health.

This chain connects TRBV28 to TRBJ1-4; 8 bases fit TRBD1. V shed 3 bases and J 2 bases; nucleotides not matched to a gene: 5. The germline gives CDR1 MDHEN, CDR2 SYDVKM. CDR3 length equals 16 residues. CDR3 residues: CASSFPPGGTNEKLFF. CDR3 DNA sequence: TGTGCCAGCAGTTTCCCGCCAGGGGGCACTAATGAAAAACTGTTTTTT.

This chain connects TRBV19 to TRBJ2-2; D is unresolved. Trimming shortened V by 9 bases and J by 0 bases, and 11 bases separated the two germline ends. Germline CDR1 and CDR2: LNHDA and SQIVND (reference sequence). The CDR3 has 14 amino acids. CDR3 loop: CASRARTNTGELFF. CDR3 nucleotide sequence: TGTGCCAGCCGGGCCCGTACGAACACCGGGGAGCTGTTTTTT.

The V and J genes are TRBV28 and TRBJ2-7, with a weak D call TRBD2 (5 bases). The length of the CDR3 is 14 residues. Per germline, CDR1 MDHEN and CDR2 SYDVKM. The DNA of the CDR3 is TGTGCTATTCAGCCTTCGGGAATCTCCTACGAGCAGTACTTC. Translating it yields CAIQPSGISYEQYF.

The chain has TRBV19 and TRBJ2-2; D is unclear. The CDR3 sequence is 15 residues long. Germline loops: CDR1 LNHDA, CDR2 SQIVND (reference sequence). V was clipped by 8 bases and J by 5 bases, with 18 bases between them. CDR3 in amino acids: CASSLRPVQTGELFF. CDR3 in DNA: TGTGCCAGTTCCCTCCGGCCGGTTCAAACCGGGGAGCTGTTTTTT.

The V and J genes are TRBV28 and TRBJ2-7, with D perhaps TRBD2 (5 bases). V was cut by 2 bases and J by 4 bases, with 21 bases left in between. Germline CDR1 reads MDHEN; CDR2 reads SYDVKM. The CDR3 totals 17 residues. DNA of the CDR3: TGTGCCAGCAGTTTAGGAGGTCTCTGGGCAGGCAGATACGAGCAGTACTTC. Its protein is CASSLGGLWAGRYEQYF.

The chain combines TRBV19 with TRBJ1-5; D may be TRBD1 (6 bases). This CDR3 contains 14 residues. The V gene's germline CDR1 is LNHDA and CDR2 SQIVND (reference sequence). V was clipped by 6 bases and J by 7 bases, with 16 bases between them. Here the CDR3 reads CASSPRGGLQPQHF. For the CDR3, the DNA is TGTGCCAGTAGCCCGAGGGGGGGCTTGCAGCCCCAGCATTTT.

The J gene is TRBJ2-7, the V gene TRBV28; 8 bases fit TRBD2. Trimming removed 7 bases from V and 0 bases from J; junction bases left unmatched: 8. The CDR3 sequence is 15 residues long. Germline CDR1 reads MDHEN; CDR2 reads SYDVKM. The CDR3: CASNLATSGSYEQYF. The CDR3 DNA sequence: TGTGCCAGCAACTTGGCCACTAGCGGCTCCTACGAGCAGTACTTC.

The V and J genes are TRBV10-2 and TRBJ2-1; 7 bases line up with TRBD2. The CDR3 is 15 residues long. Germline CDR1 and CDR2: WSHSY and SAAADI. Losses at the gene ends were 4 bases for V and 0 bases for J; bases not matched to a gene: 3. The CDR3 loop is CASSGGGDSYNEQFF. DNA of the CDR3: TGCGCCAGCAGTGGTGGGGGGGACTCCTACAATGAGCAGTTCTTC.

The chain is built from TRBV5-1 and TRBJ2-1, with D hard to call. The CDR3 is made up of 14 amino acids. Germline CDR1 is SGHRS and CDR2 is YFSETQ. With 7 bases removed from V and 5 bases from J, the gap between germline ends came to 16 bases. The CDR3 spells CASCVVDLDNEQFF. Here the CDR3 DNA reads TGCGCCAGCTGCGTAGTTGACTTGGACAATGAGCAGTTCTTC.

This clone was observed a handful of times. This chain links TRBV27 with TRBJ2-7, with D possibly being TRBD1 (6 bases). In germline, CDR1 is MNHEY, CDR2 SMNVEV (reference sequence). This CDR3 comprises 16 residues. Trimming removed 3 bases from V and 3 bases from J, with 18 bases in between. The CDR3: CASSFRGHHRVYEQYF. The CDR3 DNA is TGTGCCAGCAGTTTTAGGGGACACCATCGAGTCTACGAGCAGTACTTC.

The chain recombines TRBV6-1 with TRBJ2-7; the D is unclear. The CDR3 extends over 15 amino acids. V lost 1 base to trimming and J lost 7 bases, with 17 bases between them. Germline values: CDR1 MNHNS, CDR2 SASEGT. The CDR3: CASSEVGPARSEQYF. For the CDR3, the DNA is TGTGCCAGCAGTGAAGTTGGCCCCGCTCGGTCTGAGCAGTACTTC.

V usage is TRBV27 and J usage is TRBJ1-4; D possibly corresponds to TRBD1 (5 bases). This CDR3 has 16 residues. The germline V gene encodes CDR1 MNHEY and CDR2 SMNVEV (reference sequence). V lost 6 bases and J 0 bases, leaving 14 bases between the germline ends. The CDR3 sequence: CASSRAQGATNEKLFF. In DNA form, the CDR3 reads TGTGCCAGCAGCAGAGCCCAGGGCGCAACTAATGAAAAACTGTTTTTT.

This chain uses TRBV7-2 with TRBJ1-5, with 8 nucleotides matching TRBD1. V lost 2 bases, J lost 3 bases, and 3 bases stayed unmatched. CDR1 SGHTA and CDR2 FQGNSA come from the germline V gene. CDR3 length equals 15 residues. The DNA for the CDR3 is TGTGCCAGCAGCTTATTGGGACAGGCCAATCAGCCCCAGCATTTT. This translates into CASSLLGQANQPQHF.

About this clone itself: A junction end diverges from the germline sequence, so it may reflect a read error. The chain is built from TRBV7-7 and TRBJ2-5; 7 bases match TRBD2. CDR3 length: 16 amino acids. CDR1 is SSHAT, CDR2 FNYEAQ, per germline (reference sequence). The CDR3 loop is CASSLVSAGVGETQYF. The CDR3 coding sequence is TGTGCTAGCAGCTTAGTATCCGCGGGAGTAGGAGAGACCCAGTACTTC.